This is a list of T cell receptor beta chains from one sample in a study of T cell repertoires in cytomegalovirus infection. TCRdb itself ran the reads through MiXCR, one entry per CDR3 protein. The sample has 200,000 to 300,000 distinct CDR3 sequences; around 15% are singletons. The sequencing input was PBMCs. These receptors originate from a human donor in good health (CMV status not recorded). Some clones in this sample may be carry-over from other donors' samples. The CDR3 runs from the conserved cysteine through the conserved F or W. Fields, in order: J gene, CDR3 length, clone size, D gene, V gene, CDR3 DNA, CDR3 protein. The D gene is left open where the match is weak. Clone size is shown for a subset of rows, as once, few, many or a class of expanded clone.

J: TRBJ2-2
length: 14
size: few
D: .
V: TRBV5-1
DNA: TGCGCCAGCAGCTTCGAGTCGAACACCGGGGAGCTGTTTTTT
CDR3: CASSFESNTGELFF

J: TRBJ1-3
length: 12
size: .
D: .
V: TRBV20-1
DNA: TGCAGTGCCCGAAGTTATGGAAACACCATATATTTT
CDR3: CSARSYGNTIYF

J: TRBJ2-5
length: 17
size: .
D: .
V: TRBV20-1
DNA: TGCAGTGCCCCCAGACCGGGCGTACTCAGGGCTGGAGAGACCCAGTACTTC
CDR3: CSAPRPGVLRAGETQYF

J: TRBJ2-7
length: 15
size: many
D: TRBD1
V: TRBV4-3
DNA: TGCGCCAGCAGCCAAGTTCGGGCAGGGGGCTACGAGCAGTACTTC
CDR3: CASSQVRAGGYEQYF

J: TRBJ2-3
length: 15
size: .
D: .
V: TRBV29-1
DNA: TGCAGCGTTGAGGACGGGAGACGGAGCACAGATACGCAGTATTTT
CDR3: CSVEDGRRSTDTQYF

J: TRBJ2-7
length: 13
size: once
D: .
V: TRBV6-2/TRBV6-3
DNA: TGTGCCAGCAGCCGGCAGCCCTCCTACGAGCAGTACTTC
CDR3: CASSRQPSYEQYF

J: TRBJ2-1
length: 15
size: few
D: .
V: TRBV5-1
DNA: TGCGCCAGCAGCTTGAGGACGGAGACCTACAATGAGCAGTTCTTC
CDR3: CASSLRTETYNEQFF

J: TRBJ2-7
length: 14
size: many
D: .
V: TRBV7-6
DNA: TGTGCCAGCAGCTCTGGGGTTATGGACGGCGAGCAGTACTTC
CDR3: CASSSGVMDGEQYF

J: TRBJ1-2
length: 13
size: few
D: .
V: TRBV28
DNA: TGTGCCAGCCTCCCGGGGGGCGAGTATGGCTACACCTTC
CDR3: CASLPGGEYGYTF

J: TRBJ2-2
length: 14
size: .
D: TRBD1
V: TRBV12-5
DNA: TGTGCTAGTGGACGGACAGGGGGCACCGGGGAGCTGTTTTTT
CDR3: CASGRTGGTGELFF

J: TRBJ2-2
length: 13
size: many
D: .
V: TRBV28
DNA: TGTGCCAGCCGGGCCGGGAACACCGGGGAGCTGTTTTTT
CDR3: CASRAGNTGELFF

J: TRBJ2-2
length: 12
size: .
D: TRBD2
V: TRBV29-1
DNA: TGCAGCGCCCCTGGGAGGGTCGGGGAGCTGTTTTTT
CDR3: CSAPGRVGELFF

J: TRBJ2-3
length: 14
size: few
D: TRBD2
V: TRBV13
DNA: TGTGCCAGCAGCCACTTAGCGGGAGTAGATACGCAGTATTTT
CDR3: CASSHLAGVDTQYF

J: TRBJ2-3
length: 14
size: few
D: TRBD2
V: TRBV29-1
DNA: TGCAGCGTTGAAGGCGGGAGAGGCGCAGATACGCAGTATTTT
CDR3: CSVEGGRGADTQYF

J: TRBJ1-1
length: 22
size: few
D: TRBD1
V: TRBV28
DNA: TGTGCCAGCAGTTTTCAAACCGCAGCAGGGGGACTGACACACCTTATGAACACTGAAGCTTTCTTT
CDR3: CASSFQTAAGGLTHLMNTEAFF

J: TRBJ1-1
length: 12
size: many
D: .
V: TRBV12-3/TRBV12-4
DNA: TGTGCCAGCAGTTTCTTTAACACTGAAGCTTTCTTT
CDR3: CASSFFNTEAFF

J: TRBJ2-1
length: 17
size: many
D: TRBD2
V: TRBV7-9
DNA: TGTGCCAGCAGCTCTAGGGGAGCGGGGGGCCGATTGGATGAGCAGTTCTTC
CDR3: CASSSRGAGGRLDEQFF

J: TRBJ1-1
length: 15
size: many
D: .
V: TRBV6-6
DNA: TGTGCCAGCGGGGGCTGGGTGGAGATGAACACTGAAGCTTTCTTT
CDR3: CASGGWVEMNTEAFF

J: TRBJ1-1
length: 14
size: .
D: TRBD1
V: TRBV20-1
DNA: TGCAGTGCTAGAGATGGGACAGGGCGGACTGAAGCTTTCTTT
CDR3: CSARDGTGRTEAFF

J: TRBJ2-7
length: 14
size: .
D: TRBD2
V: TRBV20-1
DNA: TGCAGTGCTGGCGGACGAGCGGGGGTGGAGGAGCAGTACTTC
CDR3: CSAGGRAGVEEQYF

J: TRBJ2-5
length: 15
size: many
D: TRBD2
V: TRBV28
DNA: TGTGCCAGCTCGGAAAATACTAGCGGGAGAGAGACCCAGTACTTC
CDR3: CASSENTSGRETQYF

J: TRBJ2-5
length: 16
size: many
D: .
V: TRBV7-2
DNA: TGTGCCAGCAGCCCCAGTAGCGCAGCTGGTAAAGAGACCCAGTACTTC
CDR3: CASSPSSAAGKETQYF

J: TRBJ2-1
length: 14
size: many
D: .
V: TRBV27
DNA: TGTGCCAGCAGTTGGGCGGGAACCGCCCATGAGCAGTTCTTC
CDR3: CASSWAGTAHEQFF

J: TRBJ2-3
length: 14
size: .
D: .
V: TRBV5-4
DNA: TGTGCCAGCAGCTTTGCCAATCAGTTGGATACGCAGTATTTT
CDR3: CASSFANQLDTQYF

J: TRBJ1-1
length: 15
size: many
D: .
V: TRBV14
DNA: TGTGCCAGCAGCCAAAACAGGGTCCGCGGAACTGAAGCTTTCTTT
CDR3: CASSQNRVRGTEAFF

J: TRBJ2-6
length: 17
size: many
D: TRBD2
V: TRBV20-1
DNA: TGCAGTGCTAGCCGGGGAGGGCTTCTCTCTGGGGCCAACGTCCTGACTTTC
CDR3: CSASRGGLLSGANVLTF

J: TRBJ1-5
length: 13
size: few
D: .
V: TRBV7-8
DNA: TGTGCCAGCACACTTCATAGCAATCAGCCCCAGCATTTT
CDR3: CASTLHSNQPQHF

J: TRBJ2-5
length: 16
size: .
D: .
V: TRBV11-2
DNA: TGTGTCAGCAGCTTAGCCCAACCCGACATCCAAGAGACCCAGTACTTC
CDR3: CVSSLAQPDIQETQYF

J: TRBJ1-2
length: 15
size: few
D: .
V: TRBV20-1
DNA: TGCAGTGCTAGAGCCGGGGGGCCGGTCGGCTATGGCTACACCTTC
CDR3: CSARAGGPVGYGYTF

J: TRBJ1-2
length: 11
size: many
D: .
V: TRBV12-3/TRBV12-4
DNA: TGTGCCAGCAGCCAAAATAGGGGCTACACCTTC
CDR3: CASSQNRGYTF

J: TRBJ1-2
length: 15
size: few
D: .
V: TRBV10-3
DNA: TGTGCCATCAGTGATACTGGGCTAGGTGGAGATGGCTACACCTTC
CDR3: CAISDTGLGGDGYTF

J: TRBJ2-7
length: 15
size: few
D: .
V: TRBV29-1
DNA: TGCAGCGTTGAAGGGGCCCTCCGGGGACGCTACGAGCAGTACTTC
CDR3: CSVEGALRGRYEQYF

J: TRBJ1-2
length: 14
size: many
D: .
V: TRBV20-1
DNA: TGCAGTGCTTGTAACCTCGGTATCCAGGACGGTTGCACCTTC
CDR3: CSACNLGIQDGCTF

J: TRBJ2-3
length: 17
size: .
D: .
V: TRBV4-3
DNA: TGCGCCAGCAGCCAAGATGAAGGGGGGGGCCGTGCAGATACGCAGTATTTT
CDR3: CASSQDEGGGRADTQYF

J: TRBJ2-7
length: 15
size: few
D: TRBD2
V: TRBV2
DNA: TGTGCCAGCAGTGACCTAGCGGGCCACTCCTACGAGCAGTACTTC
CDR3: CASSDLAGHSYEQYF

J: TRBJ2-7
length: 15
size: many
D: .
V: TRBV6-2/TRBV6-3
DNA: TGTGCCAGCAGTTACTCGATAGTTCAGACCTACGAGCAGTACTTC
CDR3: CASSYSIVQTYEQYF

J: TRBJ1-5
length: 13
size: .
D: .
V: TRBV28
DNA: TGTGCCAGCAGTCTCCACAGGGATCAGCCCCAGCATTTT
CDR3: CASSLHRDQPQHF

J: TRBJ2-3
length: 16
size: many
D: TRBD2
V: TRBV4-2
DNA: TGTGCCAGCAGCCAAGAAATAGCGGGAGGTGTAGATACGCAGTATTTT
CDR3: CASSQEIAGGVDTQYF

J: TRBJ2-1
length: 16
size: many
D: .
V: TRBV15
DNA: TGTGCCACCAGCAGAGGAAGGCACAAACGCTACAATGAGCAGTTCTTC
CDR3: CATSRGRHKRYNEQFF